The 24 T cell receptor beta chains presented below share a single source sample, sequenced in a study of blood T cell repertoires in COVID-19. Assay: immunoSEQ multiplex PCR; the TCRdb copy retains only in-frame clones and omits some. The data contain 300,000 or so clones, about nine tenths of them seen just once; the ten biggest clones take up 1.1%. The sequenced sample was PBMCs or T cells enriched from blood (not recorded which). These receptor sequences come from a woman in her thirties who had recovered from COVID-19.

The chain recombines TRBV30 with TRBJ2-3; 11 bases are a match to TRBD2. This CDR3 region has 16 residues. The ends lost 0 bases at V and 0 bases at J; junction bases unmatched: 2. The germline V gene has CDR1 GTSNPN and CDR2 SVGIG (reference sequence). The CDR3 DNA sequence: TGTGCCTGGAGTGTAGGGACTAGCGGTAGCACAGATACGCAGTATTTT. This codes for CAWSVGTSGSTDTQYF.

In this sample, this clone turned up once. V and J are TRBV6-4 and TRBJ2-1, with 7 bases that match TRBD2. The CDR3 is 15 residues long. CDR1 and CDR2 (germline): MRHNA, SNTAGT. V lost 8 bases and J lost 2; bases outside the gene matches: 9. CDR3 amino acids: CASSPTAGAYNEQFF. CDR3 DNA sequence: TGTGCCAGCTCCCCCACGGCGGGAGCCTACAATGAGCAGTTCTTC.

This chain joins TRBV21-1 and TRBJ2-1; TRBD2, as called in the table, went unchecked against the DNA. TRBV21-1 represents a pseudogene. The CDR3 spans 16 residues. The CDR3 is CASSEKLAGVINEQFF. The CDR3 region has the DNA TGTGCCAGCAGCGAAAAACTAGCGGGAGTAATCAATGAGCAGTTCTTC.

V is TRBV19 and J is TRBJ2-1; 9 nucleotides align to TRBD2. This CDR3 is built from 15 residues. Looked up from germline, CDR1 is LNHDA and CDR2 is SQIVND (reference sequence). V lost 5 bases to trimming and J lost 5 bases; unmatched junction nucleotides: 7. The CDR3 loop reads CASSPTGTSNNEQFF. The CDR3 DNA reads TGTGCCAGTAGTCCCACCGGGACTAGCAACAATGAGCAGTTCTTC.

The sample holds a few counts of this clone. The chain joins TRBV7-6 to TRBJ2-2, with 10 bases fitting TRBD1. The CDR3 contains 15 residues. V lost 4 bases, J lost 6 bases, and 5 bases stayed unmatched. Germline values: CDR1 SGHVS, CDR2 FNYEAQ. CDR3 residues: CASSSGTGVSGELFF. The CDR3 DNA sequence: TGTGCCAGCAGCTCCGGGACAGGGGTATCCGGGGAGCTGTTTTTT.

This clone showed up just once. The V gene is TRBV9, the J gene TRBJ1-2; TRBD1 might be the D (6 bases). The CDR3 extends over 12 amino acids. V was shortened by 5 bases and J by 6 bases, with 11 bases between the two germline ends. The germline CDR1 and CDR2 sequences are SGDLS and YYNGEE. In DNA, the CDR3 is TGTGCCAGCAGTGGGGGCTCGCATGGCTACACCTTC. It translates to CASSGGSHGYTF.

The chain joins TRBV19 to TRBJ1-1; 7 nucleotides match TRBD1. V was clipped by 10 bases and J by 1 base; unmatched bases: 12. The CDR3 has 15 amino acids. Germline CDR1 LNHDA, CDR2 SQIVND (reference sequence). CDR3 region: CATKTGDAKNTEAFF. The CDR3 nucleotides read TGTGCCACTAAAACAGGGGACGCAAAGAACACTGAAGCTTTCTTT.

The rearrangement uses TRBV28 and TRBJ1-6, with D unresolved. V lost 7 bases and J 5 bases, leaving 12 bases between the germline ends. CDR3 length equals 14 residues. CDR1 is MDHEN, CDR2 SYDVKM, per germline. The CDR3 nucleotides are TGTGCCAGCACCCGGGGAACCGATAATTCACCCCTCCACTTT. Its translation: CASTRGTDNSPLHF.

In nucleotides, the CDR3 is TGTGCCAGCAGACTAGCGGGAGGTAGGAATGAGCAGTTCTTC. Amino acid sequence: CASRLAGGRNEQFF. This chain joins TRBV25-1 and TRBJ2-1, with 12 bases matching TRBD2. This CDR3 is 14 amino acids long. Trimming cost V 6 bases and J 7 bases; bases outside gene matches: 4. Germline V lookup: CDR1 MGHDK, CDR2 SYGVNS.

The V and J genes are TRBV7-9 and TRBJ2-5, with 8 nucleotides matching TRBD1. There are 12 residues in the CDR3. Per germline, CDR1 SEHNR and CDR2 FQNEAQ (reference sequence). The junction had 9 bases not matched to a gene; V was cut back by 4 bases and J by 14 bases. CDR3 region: CASSWDDRGYYF. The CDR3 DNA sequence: TGTGCCAGCAGCTGGGATGACAGGGGATACTACTTC.

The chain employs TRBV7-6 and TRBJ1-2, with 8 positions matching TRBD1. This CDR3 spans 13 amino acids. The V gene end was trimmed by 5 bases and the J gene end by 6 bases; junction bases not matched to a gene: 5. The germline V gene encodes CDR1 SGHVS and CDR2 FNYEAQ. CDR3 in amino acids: CASSPRGLDGYTF. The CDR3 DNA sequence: TGTGCCAGCAGCCCCAGGGGGCTGGATGGCTACACCTTC. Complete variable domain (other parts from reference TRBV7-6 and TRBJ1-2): GAGVSQSPRYKVTKRGQDVALRCDPISGHVSLYWYRQALGQGPEFLTYFNYEAQQDKSGLPNDRFSAERPEGSISTLTIQRTEQRDSAMYRCASSPRGLDGYTFGSGTRLTVV.

The CDR3 spells CASSVYSGVTDTQYF. Written as DNA, the CDR3 is TGTGCCAGCAGCGTTTATAGCGGGGTCACAGATACGCAGTATTTT. This chain joins TRBV11-2 and TRBJ2-3; 8 positions match TRBD2. V lost 5 bases to trimming and J lost 2 bases; unmatched junction nucleotides: 6. CDR1 and CDR2 (germline): SGHAT, FQNNGV. This CDR3 has 15 residues.

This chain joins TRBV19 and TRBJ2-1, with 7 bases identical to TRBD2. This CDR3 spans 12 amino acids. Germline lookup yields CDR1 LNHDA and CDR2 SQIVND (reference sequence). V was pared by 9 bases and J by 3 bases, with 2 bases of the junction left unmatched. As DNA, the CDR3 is TGTGCCAGCGGGACTATCTACAATGAGCAGTTCTTC. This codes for CASGTIYNEQFF. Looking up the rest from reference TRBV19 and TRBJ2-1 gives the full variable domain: DGGITQSPKYLFRKEGQNVTLSCEQNLNHDAMYWYRQDPGQGLRLIYYSQIVNDFQKGDIAEGYSVSREKKESFPLTVTSAQKNPTAFYLCASGTIYNEQFFGPGTRLTVL.

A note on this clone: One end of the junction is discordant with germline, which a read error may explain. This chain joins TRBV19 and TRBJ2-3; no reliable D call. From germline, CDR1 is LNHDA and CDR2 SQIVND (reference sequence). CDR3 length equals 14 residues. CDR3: CASSIDRLGSSRSF. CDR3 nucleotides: TGTGCCAGTAGTATAGATCGTTTGGGTAGTAGCAGAAGTTTT.

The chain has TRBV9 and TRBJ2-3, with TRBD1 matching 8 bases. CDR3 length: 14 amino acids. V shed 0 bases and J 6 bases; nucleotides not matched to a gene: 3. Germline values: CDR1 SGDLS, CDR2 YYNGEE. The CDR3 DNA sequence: TGTGCCAGCAGCGTAGCAGGGGGCCCGGATACGCAGTATTTT. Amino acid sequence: CASSVAGGPDTQYF.

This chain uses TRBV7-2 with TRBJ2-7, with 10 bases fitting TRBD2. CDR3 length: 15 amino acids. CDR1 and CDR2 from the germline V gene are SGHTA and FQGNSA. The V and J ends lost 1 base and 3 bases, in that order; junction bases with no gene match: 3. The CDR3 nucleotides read TGTGCCAGCAGCTTAGGAGCGGGAGGGCTCTACGAGCAGTACTTC. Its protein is CASSLGAGGLYEQYF.

The CDR3 DNA is TGTGCCAGCAGCCAAAATAGAGGGGAGACCCAGTACTTC. Residues: CASSQNRGETQYF. The J gene is TRBJ2-5, the V gene TRBV14, with D tentatively TRBD2 (5 bases). CDR1 and CDR2 (germline): SGHDN, FVKESK. The CDR3 is 13 amino acids. Between the trimmed V and J ends, which lost 2 bases and 5 bases, there was a span of 9 bases.

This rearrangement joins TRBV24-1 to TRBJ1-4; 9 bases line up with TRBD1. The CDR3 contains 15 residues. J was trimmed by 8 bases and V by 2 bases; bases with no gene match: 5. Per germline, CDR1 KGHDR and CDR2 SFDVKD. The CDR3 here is CATSDSGTGSEKLFF. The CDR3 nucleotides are TGTGCCACCAGTGATTCCGGGACAGGGTCCGAAAAACTGTTTTTT.

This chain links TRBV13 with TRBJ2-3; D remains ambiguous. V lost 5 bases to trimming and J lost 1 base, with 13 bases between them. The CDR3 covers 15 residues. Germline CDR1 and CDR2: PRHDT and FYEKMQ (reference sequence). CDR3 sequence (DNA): TGTGCCAGCAGCCCACGCGGCCGTGGCACAGATACGCAGTATTTT. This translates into CASSPRGRGTDTQYF.

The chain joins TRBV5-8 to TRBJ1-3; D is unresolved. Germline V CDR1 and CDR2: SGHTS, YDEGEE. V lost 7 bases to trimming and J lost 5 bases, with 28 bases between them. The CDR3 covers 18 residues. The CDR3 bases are TGTGCCAGCCTAGAGAGACTCTTAAGAAAAATTCCTCGAAACACCATATATTTT. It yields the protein CASLERLLRKIPRNTIYF.

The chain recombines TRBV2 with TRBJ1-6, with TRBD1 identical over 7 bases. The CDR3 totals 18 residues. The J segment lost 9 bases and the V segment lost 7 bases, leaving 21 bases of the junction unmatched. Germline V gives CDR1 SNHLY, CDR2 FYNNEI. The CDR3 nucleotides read TGTGCCAGCACCGGAAGGACAGGCATTCAAAGGTGGGGTTCACCCCTCCACTTT. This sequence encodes CASTGRTGIQRWGSPLHF.

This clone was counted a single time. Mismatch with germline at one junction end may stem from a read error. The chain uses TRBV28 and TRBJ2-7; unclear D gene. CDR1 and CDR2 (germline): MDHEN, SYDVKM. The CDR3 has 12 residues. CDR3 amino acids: CASSSPPIVMVF. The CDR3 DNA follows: TGTGCCAGCAGTTCCCCCCCGATAGTTATGGTCTTC.

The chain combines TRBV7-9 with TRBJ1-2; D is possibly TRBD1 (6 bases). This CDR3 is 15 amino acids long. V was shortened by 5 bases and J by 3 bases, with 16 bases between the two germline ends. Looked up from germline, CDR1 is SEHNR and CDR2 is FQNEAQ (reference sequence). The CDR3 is CASSPRQGMDYGYTF. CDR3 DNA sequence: TGTGCCAGCAGCCCTCGCCAGGGGATGGACTATGGCTACACCTTC.

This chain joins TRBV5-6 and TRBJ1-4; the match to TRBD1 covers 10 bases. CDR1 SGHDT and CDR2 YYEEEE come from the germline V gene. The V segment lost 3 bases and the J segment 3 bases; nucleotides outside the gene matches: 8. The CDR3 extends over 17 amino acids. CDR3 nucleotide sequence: TGTGCCAGCAGCTATAAGACAGGGGGCTCAGCTAATGAAAAACTGTTTTTT. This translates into CASSYKTGGSANEKLFF.